A single sample gave rise to the 10 T cell receptor beta chains below, sequenced in a study of blood T cells in healthy people across ages. The use of a sample-barcoded 5' primer and a J-beta primer mix characterized a second PCR of roughly 7 to 11 cycles. Each CDR3 protein is one row after TCRdb ran MiXCR on the 5' RACE reads. This table holds approximately 1.5 million distinct CDR3 sequences, 35% to 45% found once. The sequenced sample was blood. These receptors all come from a woman aged 18-29 years in good health.

This clonotype was seen at least ten times. V gene TRBV12-3 or TRBV12-4 combines with J gene TRBJ2-3, with D perhaps TRBD2 (6 bases). Between the trimmed V and J ends, which lost 4 bases and 4 bases, there was a span of 15 bases. The CDR3 sequence is 15 residues long. CDR3 nucleotides: TGTGCCAGCAGTTCGGGACTGAACGGGGCAGATACGCAGTATTTT. Residues: CASSSGLNGADTQYF.

This clonotype showed up just a few times. The rearrangement joins TRBV5-1 to TRBJ1-6; D is possibly TRBD1 (5 bases). This CDR3 comprises 16 residues. Between the trimmed V and J ends, which lost 3 bases and 7 bases, there was a span of 17 bases. Germline loops: CDR1 SGHRS, CDR2 YFSETQ. The DNA of the CDR3 is TGCGCCAGCAGCTCAGGGTTCGGCAGGCAGAATTCACCCCTCCACTTT. Residues: CASSSGFGRQNSPLHF.

This clonotype was found a few times. The chain carries TRBV12-3 or TRBV12-4 and TRBJ2-1, with unresolved D. Trimming pared 3 bases from V and 3 bases from J, leaving 9 bases between. There are 14 residues in the CDR3. The CDR3, as DNA: TGTGCCAGCAGTTTCCTGGACCTCTACAATGAGCAGTTCTTC. It is translated as CASSFLDLYNEQFF.

The chain uses TRBV12-3 or TRBV12-4 and TRBJ1-2, with 8 bases that match TRBD1. CDR3 length: 18 residues. With V trimmed by 4 bases and J by 7 bases, 20 bases remained unmatched. The CDR3 reads CASSSPWTGSFGGGGYTF. The CDR3 nucleotides are TGTGCCAGCAGTTCCCCTTGGACAGGGAGCTTTGGGGGGGGTGGCTACACCTTC.

This clonotype was seen more than once but under ten times. The V and J genes are TRBV29-1 and TRBJ1-1, with no clear D. The CDR3 runs 13 residues. Germline CDR1 reads SQVTM; CDR2 reads ANQGSEA. V lost 6 bases to trimming and J lost 3 bases, with 14 bases between them. The CDR3 protein is CSVCGLRDTEAFF. CDR3 coding DNA: TGCAGCGTATGTGGGCTGCGAGACACTGAAGCTTTCTTT.

The genes are TRBV30 and TRBJ2-3; a weak D match, TRBD2 (5 bases). CDR1 and CDR2 from the germline V gene are GTSNPN and SVGIG (reference sequence). Between the trimmed V and J ends, which lost 3 bases and 4 bases, there was a span of 14 bases. CDR3 length: 14 residues. The CDR3 coding sequence is TGTGCCTGGAGGGTAAAACGGGAAGCAGATACGCAGTATTTT. It translates to CAWRVKREADTQYF.

The chain couples TRBV7-2 to TRBJ2-3; D gene unclear. V was clipped by 11 bases and J by 1 base, with 22 bases between them. CDR1 and CDR2 (germline): SGHTA, FQGNSA. CDR3 size: 16 residues. The CDR3: CASSTPSAVGTDTQYF. CDR3 DNA: TGTGCCTCTTCCACCCCCTCTGCGGTGGGCACAGATACGCAGTATTTT.

The chain has TRBV27 and TRBJ2-3, with no clear D. V was pared by 5 bases and J by 0 bases, with 9 bases between. CDR1 and CDR2 from the germline V gene are MNHEY and SMNVEV (reference sequence). The CDR3 is 14 amino acids. DNA of the CDR3: TGTGCCAGCAGTGTTATCACTAGCACAGATACGCAGTATTTT. Its protein is CASSVITSTDTQYF.

V usage is TRBV20-1 and J usage is TRBJ2-5; 7 bases are a match to TRBD2. With 7 bases clipped from V and 5 bases from J, the junction kept 13 bases outside the gene matches. The CDR3 totals 14 residues. Germline CDR1 and CDR2: DFQATT and SNEGSKA (reference sequence). This CDR3 is CSGLGTIQGETQYF. DNA for the CDR3: TGCAGTGGCCTGGGGACTATCCAGGGTGAGACCCAGTACTTC.

The J gene is TRBJ1-4, the V gene TRBV10-3; D is ambiguous. Per the germline V gene, CDR1 is ENHRY and CDR2 is SYGVKD. With 0 bases removed from V and 6 bases from J, the gap between germline ends came to 5 bases. The CDR3 is 13 residues long. The CDR3 sequence: CAISESRDEKLFF. The DNA for the CDR3 is TGTGCCATCAGTGAGTCTCGGGATGAAAAACTGTTTTTT.